Following are 5 T cell receptor beta chains from one sample sequenced in a study of CD8 T cells in ankylosing spondylitis. Using its own MiXCR run on the 5' RACE reads, TCRdb lists one record per CDR3 protein. The repertoire includes about 140,000 distinct CDR3 sequences, approximately 7.3% of them detected once, and 9.5% to 15% sits in the top ten. The sequencing sample was made of blood, either unsorted or a sorted T cell fraction (not recorded which). The source of these receptors is a female donor with ankylosing spondylitis or in good health (not recorded which).

This clonotype showed up many times. The rearrangement joins TRBV5-1 to TRBJ1-2, with TRBD1 matching over 7 bases. The germline gives CDR1 SGHRS, CDR2 YFSETQ. V trimming: 0 bases; J trimming: 2 bases; junction bases outside the gene matches: 4. The CDR3 has 15 amino acids. CDR3 amino acids: CASSLAWDRNYGYTF. In nucleotides, the CDR3 is TGCGCCAGCAGCTTGGCCTGGGACAGAAACTATGGCTACACCTTC.

This clonotype was observed at least ten times. The gene calls are TRBV3-1 and TRBJ1-3; D gene uncertain. V was clipped by 0 bases and J by 2 bases, with 11 bases between them. The CDR3 runs to 16 residues. Germline CDR1 and CDR2: LGHDT and YNNKEL (reference sequence). In nucleotides, the CDR3 is TGTGCCAGCAGCCAAGAGAGGCACCCGACTGGAAACACCATATATTTT. It translates to CASSQERHPTGNTIYF.

Ten or more counts support this clonotype. The chain carries TRBV5-1 and TRBJ2-6; possibly TRBD1 for D (6 bases). V lost 2 bases to trimming and J lost 0 bases, with 12 bases between them. The germline V gene encodes CDR1 SGHRS and CDR2 YFSETQ. The CDR3 has 17 residues. The CDR3 region has the DNA TGCGCCAGCAGCTTCCGGGACACCTCCTCTGGGGCCAACGTCCTGACTTTC. Its protein is CASSFRDTSSGANVLTF. Full variable domain (remainder filled in from reference TRBV5-1 and TRBJ2-6): KAGVTQTPRYLIKTRGQQVTLSCSPISGHRSVSWYQQTPGQGLQFLFEYFSETQRNKGNFPGRFSGRQFSNSRSEMNVSTLELGDSALYLCASSFRDTSSGANVLTFGAGSRLTVL.

In this sample, this clonotype turned up a few times. V is TRBV7-2 and J is TRBJ2-5; D tentatively fits TRBD1 or TRBD2 (5 bases each). This CDR3 is 13 amino acids long. Trimming removed 3 bases at V and 7 bases at J, with 12 bases between. Per the germline V gene, CDR1 is SGHTA and CDR2 is FQGNSA. In DNA, the CDR3 is TGTGCCAGCAGCTTGGGGGTAGACGGGACCCAGTACTTC. Protein product: CASSLGVDGTQYF.

This clonotype was picked up many times. The chain uses TRBV5-1 and TRBJ2-4, with D tentatively TRBD2 (5 bases). This CDR3 spans 16 amino acids. Germline lookup yields CDR1 SGHRS and CDR2 YFSETQ. Between the trimmed V and J ends, which lost 0 bases and 4 bases, there was a span of 14 bases. CDR3 DNA sequence: TGCGCCAGCAGCTTGGCCGCAGGTCGGGAAAAAAACATTCAGTACTTC. Encoded protein: CASSLAAGREKNIQYF.